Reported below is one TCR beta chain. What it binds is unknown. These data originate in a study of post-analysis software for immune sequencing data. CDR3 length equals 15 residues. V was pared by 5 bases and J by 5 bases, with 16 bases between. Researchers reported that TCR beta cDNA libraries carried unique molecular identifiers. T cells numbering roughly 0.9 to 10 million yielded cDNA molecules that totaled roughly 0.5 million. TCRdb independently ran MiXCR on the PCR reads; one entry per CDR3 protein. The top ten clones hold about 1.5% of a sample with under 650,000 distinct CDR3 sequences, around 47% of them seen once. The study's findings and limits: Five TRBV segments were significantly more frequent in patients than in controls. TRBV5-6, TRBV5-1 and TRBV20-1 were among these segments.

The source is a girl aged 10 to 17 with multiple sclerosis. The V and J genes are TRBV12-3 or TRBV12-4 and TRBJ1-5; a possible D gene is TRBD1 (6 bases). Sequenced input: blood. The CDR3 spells CASSPEDRLYQPQHF. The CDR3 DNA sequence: TGTGCCAGCAGTCCCGAGGACAGATTATATCAGCCCCAGCATTTT.